The subject of this entry is one TCR beta chain. Its antigen is unknown. The CDR3 contains 15 residues. J was trimmed by 7 bases and V by 4 bases; bases with no gene match: 10. Looked up from germline, CDR1 is SGDLS and CDR2 is YYNGEE. The method was immunoSEQ multiplex PCR; TCRdb's version includes in-frame clones alone and lacks a portion of them. The sample yields approximately 24,000 clones, just under 80% seen once. This sample stems from a study of OX40 agonist ivuxolimab in advanced cancers. About the research overall: Ivuxolimab was administered intravenously to patients at 0.01 to 10 mg/kg every 2 weeks. Head and neck, renal cell, melanoma or hepatocellular carcinoma were the cancers that dose-escalation patients had. Among those enrolled, mean age was 60 years (range about 23 to 85) and 82.7% were male.

Overall study results and limits: Specificity for antigen went undetermined in the expanded peripheral T cells.

Sequences were derived from CD4+ or CD8+ T cells sorted from blood, sampled in a trial of the OX40 agonist ivuxolimab. This TCR came from an adult with an advanced solid tumor such as melanoma, head and neck, liver or kidney cancer. This chain links TRBV9 with TRBJ1-2; 10 bases match TRBD1. Written as DNA, the CDR3 is TGTGCCAGCAGCCTAGGATCCCGGACAGGGGGTGGCTACACCTTC. Its protein is CASSLGSRTGGGYTF.